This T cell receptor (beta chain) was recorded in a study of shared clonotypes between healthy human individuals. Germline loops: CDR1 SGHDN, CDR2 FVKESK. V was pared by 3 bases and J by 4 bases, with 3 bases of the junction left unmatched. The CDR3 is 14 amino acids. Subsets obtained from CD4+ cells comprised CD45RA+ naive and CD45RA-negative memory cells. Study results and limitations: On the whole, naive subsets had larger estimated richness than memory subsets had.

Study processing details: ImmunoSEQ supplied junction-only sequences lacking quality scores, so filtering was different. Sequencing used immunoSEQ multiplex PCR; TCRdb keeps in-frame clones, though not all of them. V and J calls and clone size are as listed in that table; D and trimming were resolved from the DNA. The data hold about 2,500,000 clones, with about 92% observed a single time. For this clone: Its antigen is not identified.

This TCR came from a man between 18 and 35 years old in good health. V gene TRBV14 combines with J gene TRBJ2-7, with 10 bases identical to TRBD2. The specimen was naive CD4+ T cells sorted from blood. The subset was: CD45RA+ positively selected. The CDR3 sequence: CASSQASGRYEQYF. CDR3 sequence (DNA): TGTGCCAGCAGCCAGGCTAGCGGGAGATACGAGCAGTACTTC.